These 26 T cell receptor beta chains were all obtained from the same sample, sequenced in a study of T cell responses to AZD1222 COVID-19 vaccine. The data were produced by immunoSEQ multiplex PCR, yet TCRdb's version contains in-frame clones alone and is incomplete. The sample contains about 110,000 clones, 88% of which appear only once. Sequencing was performed on peripheral blood, taken on day 0 of AZD1222 vaccination. The source is an adult in good health.

V and J are TRBV12-5 and TRBJ1-1; no firm D call. The CDR3 covers 13 residues. The V end lost 4 bases, the J end lost 4 bases, and 10 bases lay between the germline ends. Germline V gene sequence: CDR1 LGHNT, CDR2 FRNRAP. The CDR3 region is CASGSVEGTEAFF. CDR3 DNA sequence: TGTGCTAGTGGTTCGGTCGAGGGCACTGAAGCTTTCTTT.

CDR3 DNA sequence: TGTGCCATCAGTCCATCCTACGAGCAGTACTTC. Encoded protein: CAISPSYEQYF. V and J are TRBV10-3 and TRBJ2-7; D call uncertain. The germline gives CDR1 ENHRY, CDR2 SYGVKD. V was cut by 5 bases and J by 1 base, with 3 bases left in between. This CDR3 has 11 amino acids.

The V and J genes are TRBV13 and TRBJ2-7; 8 nucleotides agree with TRBD2. The CDR3 length is 15 residues. V lost 3 bases to trimming and J lost 2 bases; unmatched junction nucleotides: 6. In germline, CDR1 is PRHDT, CDR2 FYEKMQ (reference sequence). CDR3 coding DNA: TGTGCCAGCAGCTTCCTGGGTAGCGGGACCTACGAGCAGTACTTC. Its translation is CASSFLGSGTYEQYF.

The chain uses TRBV5-4 and TRBJ1-2; 7 bases align to TRBD1. The CDR3 extends over 13 amino acids. The V segment lost 3 bases and the J segment 8 bases; nucleotides outside the gene matches: 7. CDR1 and CDR2 (germline): SGHNT, YYREEE (reference sequence). DNA of the CDR3: TGTGCCAGCAGCTCCAACAGGGGTACGGGCTACACCTTC. It is translated as CASSSNRGTGYTF.

CDR3 amino acids: CASSLVAEGNTEAFF. The CDR3 coding sequence is TGCGCCAGCAGCTTGGTTGCGGAGGGGAACACTGAAGCTTTCTTT. The chain links TRBV5-1 to TRBJ1-1; D call uncertain. Trimming cost V 0 bases and J 1 base, with 10 bases left between them. This CDR3 region has 15 residues. The germline V gene has CDR1 SGHRS and CDR2 YFSETQ.

The gene calls are TRBV6-1 and TRBJ2-2; D is unclear. Germline V lookup: CDR1 MNHNS, CDR2 SASEGT. CDR3 length equals 15 residues. The germline V and J ends were trimmed by 3 bases and 3 bases, with 11 bases remaining between them. CDR3 region: CASSESFGYTGELFF. CDR3 nucleotides: TGTGCCAGCAGTGAGTCTTTTGGCTACACCGGGGAGCTGTTTTTT.

The V gene is TRBV5-5, the J gene TRBJ1-4; D not certain. The CDR3 sequence is 14 residues long. Germline V CDR1 and CDR2: SGHKS, YYEKEE (reference sequence). V lost 3 bases to trimming and J lost 4 bases, with 10 bases between them. CDR3 loop: CASSSITVNEKLFF. The CDR3 DNA reads TGTGCCAGCAGCTCGATCACGGTTAATGAAAAACTGTTTTTT. The full variable domain, completed using reference TRBV5-5 and TRBJ1-4, is DAGVTQSPTHLIKTRGQQVTLRCSPISGHKSVSWYQQVLGQGPQFIFQYYEKEERGRGNFPDRFSARQFPNYSSELNVNALLLGDSALYLCASSSITVNEKLFFGSGTQLSVL.

V is TRBV7-2 and J is TRBJ1-1; 8 positions match TRBD1. Per germline, CDR1 SGHTA and CDR2 FQGNSA. The CDR3 has 15 residues. The V segment lost 2 bases and the J segment 5 bases; nucleotides outside the gene matches: 7. The CDR3 coding sequence is TGTGCCAGCAGCTTAAGGACAGGGAGGAGTACTGAAGCTTTCTTT. Amino acid sequence: CASSLRTGRSTEAFF.

J is TRBJ2-3 and V is TRBV20-1; D might be TRBD2 (5 bases). Per germline, CDR1 DFQATT and CDR2 SNEGSKA (reference sequence). Trimming cost V 3 bases and J 3 bases, with 16 bases left between them. The CDR3 length is 15 residues. CDR3 in amino acids: CSASSSGKATDTQYF. The DNA of the CDR3 is TGCAGTGCTAGTTCTTCGGGGAAGGCGACAGATACGCAGTATTTT.

The chain recombines TRBV13 with TRBJ2-7; 8 bases agree with TRBD1. V shed 5 bases, J shed 3 bases, and the junction held 6 bases outside the gene matches. CDR1 is PRHDT and CDR2 is FYEKMQ in the germline V gene (reference sequence). The CDR3 runs to 14 residues. CDR3 nucleotides: TGTGCCAGCAGCGGGGCCGACAGGGGCTACGAGCAGTACTTC. Protein product: CASSGADRGYEQYF.

This rearrangement joins TRBV24-1 to TRBJ2-2; maybe TRBD1 (5 bases). Trimming removed 2 bases from V and 5 bases from J, with 11 bases in between. The CDR3 sequence is 15 residues long. CDR1 and CDR2 from the germline V gene are KGHDR and SFDVKD. CDR3 coding DNA: TGTGCCACCAGTGATTCGCGGACACAGACCGGGGAGCTGTTTTTT. It encodes CATSDSRTQTGELFF.

The genes are TRBV18 and TRBJ1-6; unclear D gene. The ends were cut back, 4 bases at V and 10 bases at J, with 20 bases in the middle. CDR3 size: 16 residues. Looked up from germline, CDR1 is KGHSH and CDR2 is LQKENI. As DNA, the CDR3 is TGTGCCAGCTCACTTACCGGCGGTGCTGACGCCTCACCCCTCCACTTT. It yields the protein CASSLTGGADASPLHF.

The gene calls are TRBV13 and TRBJ1-1; no clear D. Trimming shortened V by 1 base and J by 7 bases, and 10 bases separated the two germline ends. Germline loops: CDR1 PRHDT, CDR2 FYEKMQ (reference sequence). The CDR3 has 13 residues. The CDR3 region is CASSLVDGREAFF. The CDR3 bases are TGTGCCAGCAGCTTAGTGGACGGCCGTGAAGCTTTCTTT.

This clone occurred once. The chain joins TRBV20-1 to TRBJ1-1; 7 bases are shared with TRBD1. The V and J ends lost 3 bases and 3 bases, in that order; junction bases with no gene match: 10. Germline V lookup: CDR1 DFQATT, CDR2 SNEGSKA (reference sequence). This CDR3 contains 15 residues. The CDR3 nucleotides are TGCAGTGCTAGTAGGACAGGAGCCCCTGACACTGAAGCTTTCTTT. Protein product: CSASRTGAPDTEAFF.

The rearrangement links TRBV19 to TRBJ2-5, with 8 bases that match TRBD2. The CDR3 totals 13 residues. Per germline, CDR1 LNHDA and CDR2 SQIVND (reference sequence). The V segment lost 6 bases and the J segment 9 bases; nucleotides outside the gene matches: 9. In DNA form, the CDR3 reads TGTGCCAGTAGCCAGGGACTAGGGATGGCCCAGTACTTC. It yields the protein CASSQGLGMAQYF.

The V gene is TRBV6-5, the J gene TRBJ2-1, with 8 nucleotides matching TRBD1. The CDR3 consists of 16 residues. V shed 2 bases and J 5 bases; nucleotides not matched to a gene: 8. Germline CDR1 and CDR2: MNHEY and SVGAGI. CDR3 nucleotide sequence: TGTGCCAGCAGTTACGAACAGGGGGGTAAAAACAATGAGCAGTTCTTC. This encodes CASSYEQGGKNNEQFF.

This chain joins TRBV27 and TRBJ1-1; perhaps TRBD1 as D (5 bases). V dropped 5 bases and J dropped 1 base, with 8 bases sitting between them. The CDR3 length is 13 residues. The germline V gene has CDR1 MNHEY and CDR2 SMNVEV (reference sequence). CDR3 sequence: CASSQGENTEAFF. The CDR3 bases are TGTGCCAGCAGTCAAGGGGAGAACACTGAAGCTTTCTTT.

The chain employs TRBV7-8 and TRBJ1-5, with a possible D match to TRBD1 (5 bases). V was cut by 4 bases and J by 1 base, with 17 bases left in between. Germline V gives CDR1 SGHVS, CDR2 FQNEAQ. The CDR3 is 17 residues long. The CDR3 DNA sequence: TGTGCCAGCAGCTCCCGTTTCGGGGGGGACAGCAATCAGCCCCAGCATTTT. Translation: CASSSRFGGDSNQPQHF.

This clone was counted only a few times. The rearrangement uses TRBV5-1 and TRBJ2-5, with D unresolved. The CDR3 has 11 amino acids. CDR1 is SGHRS, CDR2 YFSETQ, per germline. Trimming took off 0 bases at V and 3 bases at J, with 0 bases between the two ends. The CDR3 region is CASSLEETQYF. The CDR3 bases are TGCGCCAGCAGCTTGGAAGAGACCCAGTACTTC. Full variable domain (rest looked up from reference TRBV5-1 and TRBJ2-5): KAGVTQTPRYLIKTRGQQVTLSCSPISGHRSVSWYQQTPGQGLQFLFEYFSETQRNKGNFPGRFSGRQFSNSRSEMNVSTLELGDSALYLCASSLEETQYFGPGTRLLVL.

V usage is TRBV5-1 and J usage is TRBJ1-3; D might be TRBD1 (6 bases). V lost 4 bases and J lost 0, with 11 bases in between. Germline V gene lookup returns CDR1 SGHRS and CDR2 YFSETQ. The CDR3 has 15 amino acids. The CDR3 DNA sequence: TGCGCCAGCAGCAGGACAGATAGCTCTGGAAACACCATATATTTT. This codes for CASSRTDSSGNTIYF.

V usage is TRBV6-5 and J usage is TRBJ1-5; D is uncertain. V was shortened by 4 bases and J by 4 bases, with 11 bases between the two germline ends. From germline, CDR1 is MNHEY and CDR2 SVGAGI. This CDR3 is built from 14 residues. The CDR3 reads CASSSGLQNQPQHF. Written as DNA, the CDR3 is TGTGCCAGCAGTTCAGGCCTCCAGAATCAGCCCCAGCATTTT.

This clone was counted once. The chain uses TRBV6-5 and TRBJ1-1; D unclear. This CDR3 has 11 residues. Looked up from germline, CDR1 is MNHEY and CDR2 is SVGAGI. Trimming stripped 7 bases from V and 4 bases from J, with 7 bases between. The DNA of the CDR3 is TGTGCCAGCAACCTCGTCACTGAAGCTTTCTTT. It specifies CASNLVTEAFF.

Here the CDR3 DNA reads TGTGCCAGCAGCCCCGGGACAAGAAAAGAAAAACTGTTTTTT. Its translation: CASSPGTRKEKLFF. The chain recombines TRBV7-9 with TRBJ1-4; D is perhaps TRBD1 (6 bases). V lost 5 bases, J lost 8 bases, and 15 bases lay in between. The CDR3 has 14 residues. Germline V gene data show CDR1 as SEHNR and CDR2 as FQNEAQ (reference sequence).

The chain couples TRBV29-1 to TRBJ2-1, with 9 bases fitting TRBD1. The CDR3 runs to 14 residues. Germline V gives CDR1 SQVTM, CDR2 ANQGSEA. The J segment lost 7 bases and the V segment lost 3 bases, leaving 7 bases of the junction unmatched. The CDR3 region has the DNA TGCAGCGTTGACCATGGGACAGGGATGAATGAGCAGTTCTTC. Encoded protein: CSVDHGTGMNEQFF.

The V gene is TRBV5-4, the J gene TRBJ2-1, with 14 bases matching TRBD2. The CDR3 is 16 amino acids. V gave up 4 bases and J gave up 7 bases; unmatched junction bases: 7. The germline gives CDR1 SGHNT, CDR2 YYREEE (reference sequence). The CDR3: CASSPTSGGAINEQFF. The CDR3 nucleotides are TGTGCCAGCAGCCCGACTAGCGGGGGGGCCATAAATGAGCAGTTCTTC.

This chain connects TRBV29-1 to TRBJ2-7; TRBD1 agrees at 7 bases. There are 14 residues in the CDR3. Germline V gene sequence: CDR1 SQVTM, CDR2 ANQGSEA. The junction had 11 bases not matched to a gene; V was cut back by 4 bases and J by 5 bases. The CDR3 DNA follows: TGCAGCGTTGGGTCGTTGCAGGGGGTGAACGAGCAGTACTTC. The encoded protein is CSVGSLQGVNEQYF.